One sample yielded the 13 T cell receptor beta chains listed below, sequenced in a study of blood T cell repertoires in COVID-19. The repertoire was sequenced with immunoSEQ multiplex PCR; TCRdb's copy has only in-frame clones and lacks some. The sample has 200,000 to 250,000 clones, around 90% seen once; the top ten hold over 12%. Sequenced input: PBMCs or T cells enriched from blood (not recorded which). These receptors were taken from a man under 40 who had been exposed to COVID-19.

This sequence joins TRBV3-1 (or the pseudogene TRBV3-2) and TRBJ1-5; no reliable D call. Germline loops: CDR1 LGHDT, CDR2 YNNKEL (reference sequence). The V end lost 4 bases, the J end lost 6 bases, and 7 bases lay between the germline ends. The CDR3 contains 12 residues. Written as DNA, the CDR3 is TGTGCCAGCAGCCGCGCAGGTCAGCCCCAGCATTTT. Its translation is CASSRAGQPQHF.

The V call is TRBV5-1, the J call TRBJ1-2; D is undetermined. From germline, CDR1 is SGHRS and CDR2 YFSETQ. V shed 1 base and J shed 6 bases, with 19 bases lying between them. The CDR3 has 16 amino acids. DNA of the CDR3: TGCGCCAGCAGCTTGTGGAGAGACGTAGGCCTAGATGGCTACACCTTC. Its translation: CASSLWRDVGLDGYTF.

About this clone itself: The identical CDR3 is also encoded by other nucleotide sequences in the sample. CDR3 region: CASSPTGGDENTEAFF. The CDR3 region has the DNA TGTGCCAGCAGCCCCACAGGGGGCGACGAGAACACTGAAGCTTTCTTT. V gene TRBV7-3 combines with J gene TRBJ1-1; 9 positions match TRBD1. The germline gives CDR1 SGHTA, CDR2 FQGTGA. Losses at the gene ends were 5 bases for V and 1 base for J; bases not matched to a gene: 8. This CDR3 is 16 amino acids long.

The chain links TRBV2 to TRBJ1-5; D is perhaps TRBD1 (6 bases). The germline V gene encodes CDR1 SNHLY and CDR2 FYNNEI. CDR3 length equals 15 residues. V shed 7 bases and J shed 5 bases, with 18 bases lying between them. CDR3 loop: CASNSERGMYQPQHF. The CDR3 bases are TGTGCCAGCAACAGTGAAAGGGGGATGTATCAGCCCCAGCATTTT.

The rearrangement joins TRBV5-4 to TRBJ2-3; 11 positions match TRBD2. Germline V gene sequence: CDR1 SGHNT, CDR2 YYREEE (reference sequence). V trimming: 1 base; J trimming: 7 bases; junction bases outside the gene matches: 14. This CDR3 is built from 18 residues. CDR3 residues: CASSLRPSGGRLVNTQYF. The CDR3 DNA is TGTGCCAGCAGCTTGAGGCCTAGCGGGGGGCGTCTCGTTAATACGCAGTATTTT.

The chain combines TRBV19 with TRBJ2-6; the D gene is possibly TRBD2 (6 bases). The ends were cut back, 4 bases at V and 0 bases at J, with 10 bases in the middle. Germline V gene data show CDR1 as LNHDA and CDR2 as SQIVND (reference sequence). This CDR3 comprises 16 residues. The CDR3: CASSKVRGSGANVLTF. CDR3 nucleotide sequence: TGTGCCAGTAGTAAAGTGCGGGGCTCTGGGGCCAACGTCCTGACTTTC.

V gene TRBV12-5 combines with J gene TRBJ2-1; D ambiguous. Trimming shortened V by 7 bases and J by 0 bases, and 4 bases separated the two germline ends. The CDR3 runs to 12 residues. Per germline, CDR1 LGHNT and CDR2 FRNRAP. The CDR3 DNA follows: TGTGCTAGTGCTAGCTCCTACAATGAGCAGTTCTTC. Residues: CASASSYNEQFF.

This clone occurred once. The rearrangement links TRBV27 to TRBJ2-1; D is possibly TRBD2 (6 bases). V lost 5 bases to trimming and J lost 4 bases, with 9 bases between them. The CDR3 totals 13 residues. Germline values: CDR1 MNHEY, CDR2 SMNVEV (reference sequence). The CDR3 nucleotides read TGTGCCAGCAGTCCCGGACTATACAATGAGCAGTTCTTC. It codes for CASSPGLYNEQFF.

This sequence joins TRBV19 and TRBJ1-1, with 7 bases lining up with TRBD1. This CDR3 region has 12 residues. Trimming at V came to 4 bases and at J to 8 bases, leaving 4 bases not matched to a gene. CDR1 and CDR2 (germline): LNHDA, SQIVND (reference sequence). The CDR3 loop reads CASSTVGGEAFF. In DNA form, the CDR3 reads TGTGCCAGTAGTACCGTAGGGGGCGAAGCTTTCTTT.

The rearrangement links TRBV3-1 (or the pseudogene TRBV3-2) to TRBJ1-2; 8 bases line up with TRBD1. Germline V gene sequence: CDR1 LGHDT, CDR2 YNNKEL (reference sequence). CDR3 length: 13 residues. The V segment lost 3 bases and the J segment 8 bases; nucleotides outside the gene matches: 5. DNA for the CDR3: TGTGCCAGCAGCCACGGACAGGGAGGGGGCTACACCTTC. Residues: CASSHGQGGGYTF.

Here the CDR3 DNA reads TGCAGTGCTAGTCTGGCAGGGACACAGAATCACTATGGCTACACCTTC. The encoded protein is CSASLAGTQNHYGYTF. This chain uses TRBV20-1 with TRBJ1-2, with D perhaps TRBD1 (6 bases). The ends were cut back, 3 bases at V and 3 bases at J, with 20 bases in the middle. The CDR3 consists of 16 residues. Germline V gives CDR1 DFQATT, CDR2 SNEGSKA (reference sequence).

The J gene is TRBJ1-2, the V gene TRBV25-1; D is ambiguous. Germline V gives CDR1 MGHDK, CDR2 SYGVNS. This CDR3 contains 12 residues. The V end lost 4 bases, the J end lost 4 bases, and 7 bases lay between the germline ends. The CDR3 DNA sequence: TGTGCCAGCAGTGGAGGATTCTATGGCTACACCTTC. Translating it yields CASSGGFYGYTF.

The gene calls are TRBV2 and TRBJ1-6, with D uncertain. Deletions cut 6 bases from V and 3 bases from J, with 6 bases between. Germline lookup yields CDR1 SNHLY and CDR2 FYNNEI. The CDR3 is 13 amino acids. CDR3 sequence reads: CASRYIYNSPLHF. The CDR3 DNA reads as TGTGCCAGCAGGTACATCTATAATTCACCCCTCCACTTT.